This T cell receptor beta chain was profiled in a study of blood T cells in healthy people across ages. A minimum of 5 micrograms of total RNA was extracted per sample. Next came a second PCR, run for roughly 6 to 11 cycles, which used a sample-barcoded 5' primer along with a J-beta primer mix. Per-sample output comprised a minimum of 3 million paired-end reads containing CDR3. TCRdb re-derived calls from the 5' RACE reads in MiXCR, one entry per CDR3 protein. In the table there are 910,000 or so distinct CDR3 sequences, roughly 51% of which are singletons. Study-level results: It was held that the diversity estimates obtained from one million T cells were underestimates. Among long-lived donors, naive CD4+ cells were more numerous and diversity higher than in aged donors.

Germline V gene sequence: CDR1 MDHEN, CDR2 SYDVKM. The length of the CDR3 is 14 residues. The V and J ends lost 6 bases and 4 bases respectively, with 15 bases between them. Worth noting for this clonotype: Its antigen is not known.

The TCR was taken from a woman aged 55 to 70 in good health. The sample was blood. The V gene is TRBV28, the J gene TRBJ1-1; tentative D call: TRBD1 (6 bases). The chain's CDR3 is CASRLGQLGTEAFF. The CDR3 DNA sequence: TGTGCCAGCAGGCTCGGACAGCTCGGCACTGAAGCTTTCTTT.